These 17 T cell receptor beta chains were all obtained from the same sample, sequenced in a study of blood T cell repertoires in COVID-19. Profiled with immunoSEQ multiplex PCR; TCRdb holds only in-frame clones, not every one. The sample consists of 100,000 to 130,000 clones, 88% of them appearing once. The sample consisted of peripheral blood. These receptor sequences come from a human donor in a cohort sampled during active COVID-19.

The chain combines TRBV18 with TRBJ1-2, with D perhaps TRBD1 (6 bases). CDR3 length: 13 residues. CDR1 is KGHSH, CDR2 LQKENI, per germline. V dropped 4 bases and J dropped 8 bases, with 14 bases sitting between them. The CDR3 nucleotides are TGTGCCAGCTCACAACAGGGTGGCCAAGGCTACACCTTC. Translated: CASSQQGGQGYTF.

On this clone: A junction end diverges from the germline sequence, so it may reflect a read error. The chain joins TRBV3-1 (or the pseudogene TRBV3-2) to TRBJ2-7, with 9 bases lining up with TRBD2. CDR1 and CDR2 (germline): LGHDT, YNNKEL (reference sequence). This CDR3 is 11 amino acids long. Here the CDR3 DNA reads TGTGCCAGCAGCCAAGGACTAGCGGAACAATTC. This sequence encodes CASSQGLAEQF.

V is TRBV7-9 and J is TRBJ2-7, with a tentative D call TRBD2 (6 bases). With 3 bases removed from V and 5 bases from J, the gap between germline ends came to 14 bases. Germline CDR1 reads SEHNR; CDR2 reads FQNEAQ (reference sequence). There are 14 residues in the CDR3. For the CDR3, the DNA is TGTGCCAGCAGCTTCGGCCTAGCGAACCACGAGCAGTACTTC. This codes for CASSFGLANHEQYF. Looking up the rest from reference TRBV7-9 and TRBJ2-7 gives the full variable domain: DTGVSQNPRHKITKRGQNVTFRCDPISEHNRLYWYRQTLGQGPEFLTYFQNEAQLEKSRLLSDRFSAERPKGSFSTLEIQRTEQGDSAMYLCASSFGLANHEQYFGPGTRLTVT.

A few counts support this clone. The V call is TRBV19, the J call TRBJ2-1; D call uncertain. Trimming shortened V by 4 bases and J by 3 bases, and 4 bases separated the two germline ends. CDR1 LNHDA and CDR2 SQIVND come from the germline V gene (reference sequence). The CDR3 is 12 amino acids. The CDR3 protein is CASSSNYNEQFF. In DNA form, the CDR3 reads TGTGCCAGTAGTAGTAACTACAATGAGCAGTTCTTC.

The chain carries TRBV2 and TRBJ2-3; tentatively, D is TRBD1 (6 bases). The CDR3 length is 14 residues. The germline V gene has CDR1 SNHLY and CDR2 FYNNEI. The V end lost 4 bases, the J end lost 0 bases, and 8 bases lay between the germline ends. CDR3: CASSAGASTDTQYF. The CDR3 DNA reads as TGTGCCAGCAGTGCAGGGGCGAGCACAGATACGCAGTATTTT.

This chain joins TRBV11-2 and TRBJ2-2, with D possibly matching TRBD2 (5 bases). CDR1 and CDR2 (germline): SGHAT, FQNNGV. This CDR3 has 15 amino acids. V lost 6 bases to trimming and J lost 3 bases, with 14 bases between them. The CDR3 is CASRSGGSDTGELFF. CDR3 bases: TGTGCCAGCAGATCCGGAGGCAGTGACACCGGGGAGCTGTTTTTT.

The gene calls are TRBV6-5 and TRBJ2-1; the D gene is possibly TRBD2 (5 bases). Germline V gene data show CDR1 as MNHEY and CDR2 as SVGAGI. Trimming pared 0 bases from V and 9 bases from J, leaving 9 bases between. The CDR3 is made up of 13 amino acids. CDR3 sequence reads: CASSYSGRGEQFF. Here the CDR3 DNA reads TGTGCCAGCAGTTACTCGGGCCGGGGTGAGCAGTTCTTC.

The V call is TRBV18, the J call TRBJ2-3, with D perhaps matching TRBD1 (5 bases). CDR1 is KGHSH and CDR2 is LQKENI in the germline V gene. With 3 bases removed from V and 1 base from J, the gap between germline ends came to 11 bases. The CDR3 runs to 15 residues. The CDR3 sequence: CASSPLTEGTDTQYF. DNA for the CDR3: TGTGCCAGCTCACCGTTGACAGAAGGCACAGATACGCAGTATTTT. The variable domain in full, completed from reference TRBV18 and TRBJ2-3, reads NAGVMQNPRHLVRRRGQEARLRCSPMKGHSHVYWYRQLPEEGLKFMVYLQKENIIDESGMPKERFSAEFPKEGPSILRIQQVVRGDSAAYFCASSPLTEGTDTQYFGPGTRLTVL.

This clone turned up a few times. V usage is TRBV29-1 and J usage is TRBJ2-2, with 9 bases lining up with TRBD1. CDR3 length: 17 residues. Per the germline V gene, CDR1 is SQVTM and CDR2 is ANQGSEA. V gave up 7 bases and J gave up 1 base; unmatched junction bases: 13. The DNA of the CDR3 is TGCAGCGCCCGTTTCGGGGGACAGGGTCTGAACACCGGGGAGCTGTTTTTT. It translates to CSARFGGQGLNTGELFF.

DNA of the CDR3: TGCGCCAGCAGCCAAGGCGAAGAGGTCTCCTACGAGCAGTACTTC. This encodes CASSQGEEVSYEQYF. The chain is built from TRBV4-1 and TRBJ2-7; D call uncertain. CDR3 length: 15 residues. V shed 1 base and J shed 0 bases, with 10 bases lying between them. The germline V gene encodes CDR1 MGHRA and CDR2 YSYEKL.

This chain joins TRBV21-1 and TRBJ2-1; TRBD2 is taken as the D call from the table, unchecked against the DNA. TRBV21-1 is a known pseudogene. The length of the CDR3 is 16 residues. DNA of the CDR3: TGTGCCAGCAGCAAAGCCGAGCGGGAGGAATACAATGAGCAGTTCTTC. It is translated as CASSKAEREEYNEQFF.

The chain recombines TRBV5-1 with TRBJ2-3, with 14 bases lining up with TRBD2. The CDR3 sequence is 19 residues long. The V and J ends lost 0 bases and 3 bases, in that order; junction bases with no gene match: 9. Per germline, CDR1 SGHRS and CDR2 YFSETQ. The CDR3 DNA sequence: TGCGCCAGCAGCTTGGGGGGGACTAGCGGGAGTTTTCATACAGATACGCAGTATTTT. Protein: CASSLGGTSGSFHTDTQYF.

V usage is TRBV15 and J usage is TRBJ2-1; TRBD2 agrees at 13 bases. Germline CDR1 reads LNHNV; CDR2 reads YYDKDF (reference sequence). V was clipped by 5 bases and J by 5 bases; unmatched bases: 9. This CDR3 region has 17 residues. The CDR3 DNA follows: TGTGCCACCAGCGGCCTTAGGACTAGCGGGAGTGACAATGAGCAGTTCTTC. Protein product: CATSGLRTSGSDNEQFF. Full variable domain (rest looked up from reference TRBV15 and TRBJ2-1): DAMVIQNPRYQVTQFGKPVTLSCSQTLNHNVMYWYQQKSSQAPKLLFHYYDKDFNNEADTPDNFQSRRPNTSFCFLDIRSPGLGDTAMYLCATSGLRTSGSDNEQFFGPGTRLTVL.

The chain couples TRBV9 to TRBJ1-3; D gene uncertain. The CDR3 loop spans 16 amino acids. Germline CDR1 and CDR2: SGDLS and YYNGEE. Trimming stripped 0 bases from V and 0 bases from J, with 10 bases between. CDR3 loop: CASSVDQALSGNTIYF. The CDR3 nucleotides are TGTGCCAGCAGCGTAGACCAGGCGCTCTCTGGAAACACCATATATTTT.

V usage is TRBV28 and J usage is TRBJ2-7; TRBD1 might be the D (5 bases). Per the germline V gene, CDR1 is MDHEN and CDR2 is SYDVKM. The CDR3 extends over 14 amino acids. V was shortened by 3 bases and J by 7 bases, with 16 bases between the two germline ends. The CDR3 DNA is TGTGCCAGCAGTTTTGGTGGGTTGCAGGGTGAGCAGTACTTC. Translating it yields CASSFGGLQGEQYF.

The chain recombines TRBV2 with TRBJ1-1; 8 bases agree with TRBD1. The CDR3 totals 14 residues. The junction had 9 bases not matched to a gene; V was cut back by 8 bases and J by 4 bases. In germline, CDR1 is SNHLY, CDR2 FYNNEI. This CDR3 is CASPGYTGGTEAFF. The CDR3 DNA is TGTGCCAGCCCCGGATACACAGGGGGCACTGAAGCTTTCTTT.

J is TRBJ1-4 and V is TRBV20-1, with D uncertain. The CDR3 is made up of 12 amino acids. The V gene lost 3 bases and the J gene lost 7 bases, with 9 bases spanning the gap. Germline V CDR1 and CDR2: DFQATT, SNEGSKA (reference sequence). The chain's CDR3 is CSASQAVEKLFF. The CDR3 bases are TGCAGTGCTAGTCAGGCCGTTGAAAAACTGTTTTTT.